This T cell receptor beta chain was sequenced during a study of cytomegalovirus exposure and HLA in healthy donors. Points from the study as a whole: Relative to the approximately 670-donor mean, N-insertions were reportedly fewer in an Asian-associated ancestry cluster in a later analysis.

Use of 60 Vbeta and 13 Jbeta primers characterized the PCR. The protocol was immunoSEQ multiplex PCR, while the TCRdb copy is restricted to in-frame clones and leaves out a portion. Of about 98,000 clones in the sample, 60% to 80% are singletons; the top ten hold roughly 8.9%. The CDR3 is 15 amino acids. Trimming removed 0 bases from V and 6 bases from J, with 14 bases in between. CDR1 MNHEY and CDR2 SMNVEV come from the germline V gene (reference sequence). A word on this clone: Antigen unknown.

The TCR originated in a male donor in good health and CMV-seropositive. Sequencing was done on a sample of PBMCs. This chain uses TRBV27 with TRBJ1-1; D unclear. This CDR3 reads CASSLSRAGRPEAFF. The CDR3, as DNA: TGTGCCAGCAGTTTATCGAGGGCTGGCAGACCTGAAGCTTTCTTT.